This passage covers 10 T cell receptor beta chains from one sample sequenced in a study of T-cell memory formation after mild COVID-19. TCRdb itself ran the 5' RACE reads through MiXCR, one entry per CDR3 protein. Among 400,000 or so distinct CDR3 sequences listed, around 20% were seen once. The sequenced sample was PBMCs or a T cell subset sorted from them (not recorded which). Every receptor here comes from an adult woman who had mild COVID-19 (a few samples of this study predate the infection). Cell type and time point are not known.

This clonotype was counted between two and nine times. V gene TRBV6-5 combines with J gene TRBJ1-5; D not resolved. Germline V lookup: CDR1 MNHEY, CDR2 SVGAGI. The CDR3 runs 15 residues. The V end was cut by 2 bases, the J end by 0 bases, with 8 bases between. The CDR3 loop reads CASSYAGNSNQPQHF. CDR3 nucleotide sequence: TGTGCCAGCAGTTACGCGGGGAATAGCAATCAGCCCCAGCATTTT.

This clonotype has only a few counts. V gene TRBV20-1 combines with J gene TRBJ2-4; the D is unclear. The CDR3 runs to 15 residues. Germline V CDR1 and CDR2: DFQATT, SNEGSKA (reference sequence). Trimming cost V 5 bases and J 0 bases, with 14 bases left between them. The CDR3 loop is CSAPQTLLAKNIQYF. CDR3 coding DNA: TGCAGTGCTCCCCAGACATTACTAGCCAAAAACATTCAGTACTTC.

This chain joins TRBV20-1 and TRBJ2-3; tentatively, D is TRBD1 (6 bases). The CDR3 totals 17 residues. The germline V gene encodes CDR1 DFQATT and CDR2 SNEGSKA (reference sequence). V was pared by 0 bases and J by 0 bases, with 16 bases between. The CDR3 loop reads CSARDFRQDPSTDTQYF. Here the CDR3 DNA reads TGCAGTGCTAGAGACTTCCGACAGGACCCTAGCACAGATACGCAGTATTTT.

This clonotype was found a few times. The chain joins TRBV2 to TRBJ2-1, with D perhaps TRBD2 (6 bases). The germline CDR1 and CDR2 sequences are SNHLY and FYNNEI. Trimming shortened V by 2 bases and J by 4 bases, and 15 bases separated the two germline ends. This CDR3 comprises 16 residues. The CDR3 loop is CASSEPRGGEYNEQFF. DNA for the CDR3: TGTGCCAGCAGTGAACCCCGTGGAGGGGAATACAATGAGCAGTTCTTC.

The gene calls are TRBV7-8 and TRBJ1-4; a possible D gene is TRBD1 (5 bases). This CDR3 contains 15 residues. Germline-derived CDR1 and CDR2 are SGHVS and FQNEAQ. The V end was cut by 3 bases, the J end by 3 bases, with 11 bases between. CDR3 in amino acids: CASSFLRESNEKLFF. Written as DNA, the CDR3 is TGTGCCAGCAGCTTCCTCAGGGAGTCTAATGAAAAACTGTTTTTT.

This clonotype was seen only a few times. J is TRBJ1-2 and V is TRBV11-2; 10 bases line up with TRBD1. The CDR3 runs 17 residues. Germline-derived CDR1 and CDR2 are SGHAT and FQNNGV. With 2 bases clipped from V and 4 bases from J, the junction kept 10 bases outside the gene matches. CDR3 loop: CASSLTGQGRAPYGYTF. The CDR3 bases are TGTGCCAGCAGCTTAACGGGACAGGGGAGGGCCCCCTATGGCTACACCTTC.

J is TRBJ2-7 and V is TRBV7-9, with a tentative D call TRBD2 (6 bases). CDR1 SEHNR and CDR2 FQNEAQ come from the germline V gene (reference sequence). The CDR3 is 14 residues long. Deletions cut 1 base from V and 6 bases from J, with 13 bases between. CDR3 nucleotides: TGTGCCAGCAGCTTAGGGCCGACTAGTCGCGAGCAGTACTTC. It yields the protein CASSLGPTSREQYF.

This chain connects TRBV20-1 to TRBJ2-7, with 7 bases identical to TRBD2. In germline, CDR1 is DFQATT, CDR2 SNEGSKA (reference sequence). This CDR3 is 17 amino acids long. The V gene end was trimmed by 1 base and the J gene end by 12 bases; junction bases not matched to a gene: 24. CDR3: CSARAGPQTGGSTGWYF. Written as DNA, the CDR3 is TGCAGTGCTAGAGCCGGTCCTCAGACGGGGGGTTCTACGGGTTGGTACTTC.

The chain is built from TRBV2 and TRBJ1-1, with D unresolved. Germline V gene data show CDR1 as SNHLY and CDR2 as FYNNEI. V was pared by 4 bases and J by 10 bases, with 10 bases between. The CDR3 length is 11 residues. CDR3 DNA: TGTGCCAGCAGTGTGGAGAACACAGCTTTCTTT. Translating it yields CASSVENTAFF.

This clonotype has more than one count but fewer than ten. V gene TRBV29-1 combines with J gene TRBJ1-1; 7 bases are shared with TRBD1. Germline lookup yields CDR1 SQVTM and CDR2 ANQGSEA. Trimming removed 5 bases from V and 5 bases from J; junction bases left unmatched: 8. The CDR3 extends over 13 amino acids. In nucleotides, the CDR3 is TGCAGCGTTAGAAGACAGGGAGGAACTGAAGCTTTCTTT. Its protein product is CSVRRQGGTEAFF.